This T cell receptor beta chain was sequenced during a study of neoadjuvant nivolumab and ipilimumab in lung cancer. Study results and caveats: Only a small number of samples underwent TCR sequencing.

The CDR3 sequence is 15 residues long. The germline gives CDR1 SSHAT, CDR2 FNYEAQ (reference sequence). Sequencing used immunoSEQ multiplex PCR; TCRdb keeps in-frame clones, though not all of them. The repertoire consists of approximately 17,000 clones, with around 82% occurring once and the leading ten covering roughly 7.7%. As concerns this clone: The target antigen is unknown. Sequence at one end of the junction differs from germline and may be a read error.

Sequenced here: tumor tissue, sampled after neoadjuvant nivolumab, alone or with ipilimumab, at or shortly before surgery. The clonotype was recovered from an adult with non-small cell lung cancer. This chain connects TRBV7-7 to TRBJ2-7; 11 bases fit TRBD2. The CDR3 loop reads CASSLAGGSSYEQYF. The CDR3 DNA is TGTGCTAGCAGCTTAGCGGGGGGGAGTAGCTACGAGCAGTACTTC.